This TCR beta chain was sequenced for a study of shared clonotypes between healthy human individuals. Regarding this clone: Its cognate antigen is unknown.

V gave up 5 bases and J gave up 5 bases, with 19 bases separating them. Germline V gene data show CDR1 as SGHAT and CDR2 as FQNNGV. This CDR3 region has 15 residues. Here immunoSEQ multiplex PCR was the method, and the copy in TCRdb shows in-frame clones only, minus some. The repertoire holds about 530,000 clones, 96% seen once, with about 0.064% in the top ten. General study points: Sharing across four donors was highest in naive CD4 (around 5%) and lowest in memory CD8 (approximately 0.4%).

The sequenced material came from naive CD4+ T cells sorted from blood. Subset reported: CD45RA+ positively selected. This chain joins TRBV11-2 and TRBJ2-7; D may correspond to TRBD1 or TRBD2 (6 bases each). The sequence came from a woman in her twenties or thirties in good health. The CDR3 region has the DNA TGTGCCAGCAGCCTGGCGGGACAAAACCGCCACGAGCAGTACTTC. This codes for CASSLAGQNRHEQYF.